This T cell receptor (beta chain) was sequenced during a study of T cells in tumors after PD-1 blockade. Study background: No patient had prior checkpoint blockade, systemic immunosuppression, or radiotherapy within 4 weeks. Peripheral blood samples averaged 36,536 unique clonotypes and over 95,000 templates.

Here immunoSEQ multiplex PCR was the method, and the copy in TCRdb shows in-frame clones only, minus some. The sample shows approximately 59,000 clones, just under 80% of them seen only once. Template: tumor biopsy or peripheral blood genomic DNA, about 600-6,004 ng per sample. V was clipped by 4 bases and J by 2 bases; unmatched bases: 16. Germline V gene lookup returns CDR1 SGHKS and CDR2 YYEKEE (reference sequence). There are 18 residues in the CDR3. This clonotype was obtained from a human donor with basal cell carcinoma. The chain carries TRBV5-5 and TRBJ2-7, with TRBD1 matching over 9 bases. Sample: PBMCs, taken before anti-PD-1 treatment. CDR3 DNA sequence: TGTGCCAGCAGCCCTCTTCTCCGGGACAGGGTTGTCCCCTACGAGCAGTACTTC. Translation gives CASSPLLRDRVVPYEQYF.